Sequencing of this T cell receptor (beta chain) was carried out in a study of T cells in Graves' hyperthyroidism and ophthalmopathy. With 6 bases removed from V and 0 bases from J, the gap between germline ends came to 14 bases. Germline V gene sequence: CDR1 MDHEN, CDR2 SYDVKM. The CDR3 length is 15 residues. This clonotype was picked up many times. Amplification of TCR beta CDR3 regions was performed using RNA transcripts as template. An initial round of RT-PCR targeting the TCR CDR3 relied on the HTBI primer set. From the multiplex PCR reads, TCRdb called clonotypes with MiXCR, one entry per CDR3 protein. The sample contains 360,000 or so distinct CDR3 sequences, 15% to 20% of which appear only once.

The rearrangement joins TRBV28 to TRBJ2-5; D is ambiguous. The sample taken for sequencing was blood. The origin of this receptor is a woman aged 35 to 49 with Graves' ophthalmopathy. CDR3 sequence: CASSTNTEYQETQYF. The DNA for the CDR3 is TGTGCCAGCAGCACTAATACGGAGTACCAAGAGACCCAGTACTTC.